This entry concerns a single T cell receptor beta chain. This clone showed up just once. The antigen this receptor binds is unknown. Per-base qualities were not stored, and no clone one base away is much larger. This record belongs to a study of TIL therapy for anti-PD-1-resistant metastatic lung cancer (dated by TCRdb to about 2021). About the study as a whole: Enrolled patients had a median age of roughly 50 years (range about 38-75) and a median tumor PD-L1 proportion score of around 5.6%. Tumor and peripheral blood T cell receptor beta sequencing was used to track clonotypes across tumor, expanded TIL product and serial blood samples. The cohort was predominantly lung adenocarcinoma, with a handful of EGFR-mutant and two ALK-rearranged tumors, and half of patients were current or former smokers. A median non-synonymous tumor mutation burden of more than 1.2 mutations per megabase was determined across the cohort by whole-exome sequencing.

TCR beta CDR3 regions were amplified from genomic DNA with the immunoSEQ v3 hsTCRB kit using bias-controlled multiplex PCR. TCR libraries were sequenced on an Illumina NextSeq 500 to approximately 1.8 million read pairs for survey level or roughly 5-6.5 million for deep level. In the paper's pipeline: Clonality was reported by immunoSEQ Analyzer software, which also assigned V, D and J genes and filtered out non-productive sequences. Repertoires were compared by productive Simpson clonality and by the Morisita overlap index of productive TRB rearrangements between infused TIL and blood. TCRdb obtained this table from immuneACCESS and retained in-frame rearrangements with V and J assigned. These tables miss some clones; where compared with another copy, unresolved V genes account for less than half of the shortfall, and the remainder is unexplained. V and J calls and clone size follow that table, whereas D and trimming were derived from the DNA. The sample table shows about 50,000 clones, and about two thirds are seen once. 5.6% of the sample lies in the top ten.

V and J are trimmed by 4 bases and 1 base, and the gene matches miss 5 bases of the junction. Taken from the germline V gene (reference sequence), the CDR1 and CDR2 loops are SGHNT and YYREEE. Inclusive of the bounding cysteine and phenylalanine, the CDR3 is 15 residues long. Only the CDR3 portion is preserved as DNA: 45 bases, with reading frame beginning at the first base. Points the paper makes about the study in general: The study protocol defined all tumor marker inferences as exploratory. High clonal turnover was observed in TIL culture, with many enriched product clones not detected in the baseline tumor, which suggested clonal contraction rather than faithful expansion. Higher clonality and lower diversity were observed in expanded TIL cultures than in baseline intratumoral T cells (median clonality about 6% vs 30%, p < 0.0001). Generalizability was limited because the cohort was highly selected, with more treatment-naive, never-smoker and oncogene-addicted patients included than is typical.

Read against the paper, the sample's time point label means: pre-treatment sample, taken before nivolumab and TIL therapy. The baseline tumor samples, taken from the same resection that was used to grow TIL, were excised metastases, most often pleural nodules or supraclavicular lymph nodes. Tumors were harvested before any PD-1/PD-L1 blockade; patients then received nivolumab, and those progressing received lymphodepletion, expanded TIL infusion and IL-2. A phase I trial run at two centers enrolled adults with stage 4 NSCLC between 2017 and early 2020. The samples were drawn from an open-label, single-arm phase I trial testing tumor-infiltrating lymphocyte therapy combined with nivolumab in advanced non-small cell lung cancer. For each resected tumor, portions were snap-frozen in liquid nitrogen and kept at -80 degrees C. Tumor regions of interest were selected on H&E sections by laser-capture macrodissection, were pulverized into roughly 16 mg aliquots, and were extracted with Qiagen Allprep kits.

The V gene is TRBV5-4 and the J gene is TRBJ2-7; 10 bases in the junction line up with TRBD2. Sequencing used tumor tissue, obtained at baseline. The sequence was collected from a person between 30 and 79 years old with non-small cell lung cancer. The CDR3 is CASSEGLAKSYEQYF. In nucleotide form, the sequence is TGTGCCAGCAGCGAGGGACTAGCGAAATCCTACGAGCAGTACTTC.